These T cell receptor beta chains were read from a single sample in a study of response to subunit inactivated influenza vaccine. TCRdb ran MiXCR on the RT-PCR reads and lists one entry per CDR3 protein. The sample has over 750,000 distinct CDR3 sequences; about 20% are singletons. Specimen: PBMCs from blood, collected around 5 days after vaccination. All receptors come from a man between 45 and 60 years old who received an inactivated influenza vaccine. Both conserved end residues are part of each CDR3. D genes are given only for firm matches. Some rows have no size entry. The others give once, few or many, or a class for an expanded clone.

V	J	size	D	length	CDR3	DNA
TRBV7-8	TRBJ2-2	.	TRBD2	19	CASSLTLISSGAGGGELFF	TGTGCCAGCAGCCTAACTTTGATTTCTAGCGGGGCGGGTGGCGGGGAGCTGTTTTTT
TRBV9	TRBJ1-3	many	.	15	CASSVGSGSGNTIYF	TGTGCCAGCAGCGTAGGAAGTGGGTCTGGAAACACCATATATTTT
TRBV4-3	TRBJ2-7	.	TRBD1	17	CASSQEWVGTGGYEQYF	TGCGCCAGCAGCCAAGAATGGGTCGGCACAGGGGGTTACGAGCAGTACTTC
TRBV30	TRBJ2-1	.	TRBD2	14	CAWRSSGVYNEQFF	TGTGCCTGGAGGTCTAGCGGGGTCTACAATGAGCAGTTCTTC
TRBV6-1	TRBJ2-7	.	TRBD2	13	CASSSGEYYEQYF	TGTGCCAGCAGTAGCGGGGAATACTACGAGCAGTACTTC
TRBV4-1	TRBJ1-2	few	.	13	CASSQESFYGYTF	TGCGCCAGCAGCCAAGAATCTTTCTATGGCTACACCTTC
TRBV12-3/TRBV12-4	TRBJ2-1	.	TRBD2	12	CASTFSGGRQFF	TGTGCCAGCACCTTTAGCGGGGGACGGCAGTTCTTC
TRBV12-3/TRBV12-4	TRBJ1-2	few	.	14	CASSLSGRGYGYTF	TGTGCCAGCAGTTTATCGGGAAGGGGCTATGGCTACACCTTC
TRBV20-1	TRBJ2-5	.	.	17	CSAREPSGLLYQETQYF	TGCAGTGCTAGAGAACCAAGCGGGCTGCTGTACCAAGAGACCCAGTACTTC
TRBV7-2	TRBJ2-3	.	TRBD2	16	CASSPELAGLTDTQYF	TGTGCCAGCAGCCCCGAGCTAGCGGGGCTCACAGATACGCAGTATTTT
TRBV28	TRBJ2-7	.	.	19	CASSLLRGGAMIRPYEQYF	TGTGCCAGCAGTTTATTGAGAGGGGGGGCGATGATCCGACCCTACGAGCAGTACTTC
TRBV12-3/TRBV12-4	TRBJ1-1	few	.	13	CASSLALGAEAFF	TGTGCCAGCAGTTTGGCTTTGGGGGCTGAAGCTTTCTTT
TRBV6-5	TRBJ1-1	many	.	13	CASSYGSGTEAFF	TGTGCCAGCAGTTACGGGAGCGGCACTGAAGCTTTCTTT
TRBV12-3/TRBV12-4	TRBJ2-7	few	.	13	CASSFTEGHEQYF	TGTGCCAGCAGTTTCACCGAGGGCCACGAGCAGTACTTC
TRBV25-1	TRBJ1-6	few	.	14	CASSEKGFRSPLHF	TGTGCCAGCAGTGAAAAAGGGTTTAGGTCACCCCTCCACTTT
TRBV28	TRBJ2-7	.	TRBD2	13	CASSETGGPEQYF	TGTGCCAGCAGTGAGACGGGGGGGCCGGAGCAGTACTTC